This TCR beta chain was obtained from a study of cytomegalovirus exposure and HLA in healthy donors. The method was immunoSEQ multiplex PCR; TCRdb's version includes in-frame clones alone and lacks a portion of them. The sample has tens of thousands of clones; approximately 95% are singletons. CDR1 and CDR2 (germline): KGHSH, LQKENI. CDR3 length equals 14 residues. Trimming cost V 2 bases and J 5 bases, with 12 bases left between them. The chain links TRBV18 to TRBJ2-5; weak D call: TRBD2 (6 bases). This receptor was taken from a woman aged 25 to 39 in good health and CMV-seropositive. Sequencing was carried out using PBMCs. DNA of the CDR3: TGTGCCAGCTCACCAGCCGGAGGGGTGGAGACCCAGTACTTC. Residues: CASSPAGGVETQYF.